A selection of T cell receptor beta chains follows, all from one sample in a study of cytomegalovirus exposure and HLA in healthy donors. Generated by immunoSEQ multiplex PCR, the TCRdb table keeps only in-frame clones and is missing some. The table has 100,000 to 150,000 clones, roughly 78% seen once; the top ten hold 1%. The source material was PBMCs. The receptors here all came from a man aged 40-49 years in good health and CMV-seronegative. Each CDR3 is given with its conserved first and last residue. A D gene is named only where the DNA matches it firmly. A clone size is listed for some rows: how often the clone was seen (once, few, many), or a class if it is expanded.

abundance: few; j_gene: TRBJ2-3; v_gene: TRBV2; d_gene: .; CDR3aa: CASSYQGYTDTQYF; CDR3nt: TGTGCCAGCAGTTATCAGGGGTACACAGATACGCAGTATTTT
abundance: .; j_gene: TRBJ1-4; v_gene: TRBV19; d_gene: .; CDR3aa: CASSIDLGGLLEKLFF; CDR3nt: TGTGCCAGTAGTATAGATCTGGGGGGGCTTTTGGAAAAACTGTTTTTT
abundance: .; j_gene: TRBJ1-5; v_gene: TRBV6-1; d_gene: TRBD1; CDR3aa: CASSERGGGQPQHF; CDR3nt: TGTGCCAGCAGTGAAAGAGGGGGCGGGCAGCCCCAGCATTTT
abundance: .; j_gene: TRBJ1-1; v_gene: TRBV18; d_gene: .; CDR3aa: CASSLPDRNTEAFF; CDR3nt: TGTGCCAGCTCACTACCAGACAGGAACACTGAAGCTTTCTTT
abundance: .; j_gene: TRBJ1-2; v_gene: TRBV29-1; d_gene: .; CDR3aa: CSGGENYGYTF; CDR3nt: TGCAGCGGGGGAGAAAACTATGGCTACACCTTC
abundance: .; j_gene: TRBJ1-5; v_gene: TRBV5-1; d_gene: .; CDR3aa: CASSLGAGDGNQPQHF; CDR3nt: TGCGCCAGCAGCTTGGGAGCAGGGGATGGCAATCAGCCCCAGCATTTT
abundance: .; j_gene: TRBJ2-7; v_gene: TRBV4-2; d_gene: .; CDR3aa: CASSPGQNSYEQYF; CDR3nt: TGTGCCAGCAGCCCTGGACAAAACTCCTACGAGCAGTACTTC
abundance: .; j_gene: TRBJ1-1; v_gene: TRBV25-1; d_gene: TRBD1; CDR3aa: CASSAVQGSEAFF; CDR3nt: TGTGCCAGCAGTGCGGTACAGGGGTCTGAAGCTTTCTTT
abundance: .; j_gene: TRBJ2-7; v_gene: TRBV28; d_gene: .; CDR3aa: CASSSTAFYEQYF; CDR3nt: TGTGCCAGCAGTTCCACAGCTTTCTACGAGCAGTACTTC
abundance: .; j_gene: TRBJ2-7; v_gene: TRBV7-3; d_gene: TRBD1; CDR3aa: CASSQDNGTARHEQYF; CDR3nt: TGTGCCAGCAGCCAAGACAACGGGACAGCGAGACACGAGCAGTACTTC
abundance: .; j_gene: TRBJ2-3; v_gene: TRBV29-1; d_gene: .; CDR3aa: CSVDKMAFSDTQYF; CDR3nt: TGCAGCGTTGATAAGATGGCCTTCTCAGATACGCAGTATTTT
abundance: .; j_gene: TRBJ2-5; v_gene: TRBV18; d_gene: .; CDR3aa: CASSPPGQPKETQYF; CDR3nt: TGTGCCAGCTCCCCCCCTGGGCAGCCAAAAGAGACCCAGTACTTC
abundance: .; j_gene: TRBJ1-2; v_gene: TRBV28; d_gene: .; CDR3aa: CASSDSNYGYTF; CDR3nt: TGTGCCAGCAGTGACTCAAACTATGGCTACACCTTC
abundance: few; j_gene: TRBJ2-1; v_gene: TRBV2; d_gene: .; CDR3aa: CASGRARAGNEQFF; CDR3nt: TGTGCCAGCGGGCGTGCGCGGGCCGGCAATGAGCAGTTCTTC
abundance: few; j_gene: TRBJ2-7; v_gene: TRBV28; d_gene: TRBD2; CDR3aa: CASSASRTSGYEQYF; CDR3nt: TGTGCCAGCAGTGCCTCCAGGACTAGCGGCTACGAGCAGTACTTC
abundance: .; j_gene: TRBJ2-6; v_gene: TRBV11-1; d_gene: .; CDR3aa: CASSFSSGANVLTF; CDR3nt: TGTGCCAGCAGCTTTTCGTCCGGGGCCAACGTCCTGACTTTC
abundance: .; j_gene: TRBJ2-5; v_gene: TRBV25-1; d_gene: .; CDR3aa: CASSEGKGLSTTQYF; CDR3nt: TGTGCCAGCAGTGAGGGGAAGGGACTCTCCACGACCCAGTACTTC
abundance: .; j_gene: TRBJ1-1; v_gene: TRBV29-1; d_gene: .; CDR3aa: CSAGAWGTEAFF; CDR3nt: TGCAGCGCTGGGGCGTGGGGCACTGAAGCTTTCTTT
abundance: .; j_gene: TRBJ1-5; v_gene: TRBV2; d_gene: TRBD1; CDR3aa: CASNEIRGVGQPQHF; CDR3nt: TGTGCCAGCAACGAAATCAGGGGGGTCGGTCAGCCCCAGCATTTT
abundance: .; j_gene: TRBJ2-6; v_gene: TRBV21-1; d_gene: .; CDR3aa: CASSRGTGGSGANVLTF; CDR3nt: TGTGCCAGCAGCAGGGGGACAGGGGGGTCTGGGGCCAACGTCCTGACTTTC
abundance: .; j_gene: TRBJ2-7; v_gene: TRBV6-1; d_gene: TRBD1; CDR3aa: CASRGQGSYEQYF; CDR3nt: TGTGCCAGCAGGGGACAGGGCTCCTACGAGCAGTACTTC
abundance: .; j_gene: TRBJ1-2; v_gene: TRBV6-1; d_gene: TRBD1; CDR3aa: CASSDRGYGYTF; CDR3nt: TGTGCCAGCTCGGACAGGGGGTATGGCTACACCTTC